This TCR beta chain emerged from a study of T cell responses to AZD1222 COVID-19 vaccine. Profiled with immunoSEQ multiplex PCR; TCRdb holds only in-frame clones, not every one. The data hold approximately 110,000 clones, with over 75% observed a single time. The receptor comes from an adult in good health. The sample in question was peripheral blood, obtained on day 0 of AZD1222 vaccination.

The CDR3 DNA sequence: TGTGCCAGCAGACCACCCAGGGGGATGGGGGAGACCCAGTACTTC. Amino acid sequence: CASRPPRGMGETQYF. The J gene is TRBJ2-5, the V gene TRBV28, with 7 bases that match TRBD1. After removal of 6 bases from V and 5 bases from J, the junction contained 12 bases not matched to a gene. Germline V gene lookup returns CDR1 MDHEN and CDR2 SYDVKM. This CDR3 region has 15 residues. Combining the CDR3 with reference TRBV28 and TRBJ2-5 gives the whole variable domain DVKVTQSSRYLVKRTGEKVFLECVQDMDHENMFWYRQDPGLGLRLIYFSYDVKMKEKGDIPEGYSVSREKKERFSLILESASTNQTSMYLCASRPPRGMGETQYFGPGTRLLVL.